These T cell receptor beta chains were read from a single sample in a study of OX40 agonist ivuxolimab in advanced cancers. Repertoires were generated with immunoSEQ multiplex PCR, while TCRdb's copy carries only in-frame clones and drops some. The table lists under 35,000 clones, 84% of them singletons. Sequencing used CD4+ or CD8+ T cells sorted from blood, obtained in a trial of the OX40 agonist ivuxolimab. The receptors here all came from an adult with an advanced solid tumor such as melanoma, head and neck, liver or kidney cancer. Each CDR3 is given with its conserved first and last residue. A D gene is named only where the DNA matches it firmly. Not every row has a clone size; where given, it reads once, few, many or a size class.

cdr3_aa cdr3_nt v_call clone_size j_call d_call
CASSQHWGGNTIYF TGTGCCAGCAGTCAACACTGGGGGGGAAACACCATATATTTT TRBV28 - TRBJ1-3 -
CASRLLAGNEQFF TGTGCCAGTAGGCTACTAGCGGGGAATGAGCAGTTCTTC TRBV19 - TRBJ2-1 TRBD2
CASSVEPVGYNEQFF TGTGCCAGCAGCGTAGAGCCAGTGGGCTACAATGAGCAGTTCTTC TRBV9 few TRBJ2-1 -
CASRPGTGRGNTEAFF TGCGCCAGCAGACCCGGGACAGGTCGGGGAAACACTGAAGCTTTCTTT TRBV5-1 - TRBJ1-1 TRBD1
CASSEGLAGGLSTGELFF TGTGCCAGCAGTGAGGGGCTAGCGGGAGGCCTTAGCACCGGGGAGCTGTTTTTT TRBV9 - TRBJ2-2 TRBD2
CSVHGLASEQYF TGCAGCGTTCACGGGTTAGCCAGCGAGCAGTACTTC TRBV29-1 - TRBJ2-7 -
CASGESGTGSQTQYF TGTGCTAGTGGCGAATCCGGGACAGGGAGCCAGACCCAGTACTTC TRBV12-5 - TRBJ2-5 TRBD1
CASSFLENSYEQYF TGTGCCAGCAGTTTTTTAGAAAACTCCTACGAGCAGTACTTC TRBV28 - TRBJ2-7 -
CASSPLGWGGYTF TGTGCCAGCAGCCCATTGGGGTGGGGCGGCTACACCTTC TRBV28 - TRBJ1-2 -
CASSHHTGVNQPRHF TGTGCCAGCAGTCATCACACCGGAGTCAATCAGCCCCGGCATTTT TRBV6-1 - TRBJ1-5 -
CASSLASAGYEQYF TGCGCCAGCAGCTTGGCCTCGGCGGGATACGAGCAGTACTTC TRBV5-1 - TRBJ2-7 -
CASSLGQGETQYF TGTGCCAGCAGCTTAGGACAGGGAGAGACCCAGTACTTC TRBV7-8 - TRBJ2-5 TRBD1
CASSARQGARRETQYF TGTGCCAGCAGTGCCAGACAGGGGGCGAGGCGGGAGACCCAGTACTTC TRBV28 - TRBJ2-5 TRBD1
CAIRGRGDTGELFF TGTGCCATCAGGGGGAGAGGGGACACCGGGGAGCTGTTTTTT TRBV6-5 few TRBJ2-2 TRBD1
CASSTLYKGERGYTF TGTGCCAGCAGTACCCTCTATAAAGGGGAACGTGGCTACACCTTC TRBV7-2 once TRBJ1-2 -
CATSRDEPTGMYTNEQFF TGTGCCACCAGCAGAGACGAACCGACAGGGATGTACACCAATGAGCAGTTCTTC TRBV15 - TRBJ2-1 TRBD1
CATSGYPRTSGRAGDRQTQYF TGTGCCACCAGCGGATACCCCCGGACTAGCGGGAGGGCAGGGGATCGGCAGACCCAGTACTTC TRBV15 few TRBJ2-5 TRBD2
CASSHRGNTDTQYF TGTGCCAGCAGCCACAGGGGGAACACAGATACGCAGTATTTT TRBV5-5 - TRBJ2-3 TRBD1
CASSRHTGDLSSYNEQFF TGTGCCAGCAGCCGCCATACGGGGGACCTGAGCTCCTACAATGAGCAGTTCTTC TRBV4-2 - TRBJ2-1 -
CASSQAERGREGYGYTF TGCGCCAGCAGCCAAGCAGAAAGGGGACGGGAGGGCTATGGCTACACCTTC TRBV4-3 - TRBJ1-2 -
CASSLGRMNTGELFF TGCGCCAGCAGCTTAGGACGGATGAACACCGGGGAGCTGTTTTTT TRBV5-1 - TRBJ2-2 -
CASSLGQGQTNQPQHF TGTGCCAGCAGCTTAGGGCAGGGACAAACAAATCAGCCCCAGCATTTT TRBV7-9 - TRBJ1-5 -
CASSQSEGTGNSYEQYF TGCGCCAGCAGTCAATCAGAGGGGACAGGGAACTCCTACGAGCAGTACTTC TRBV23-1 - TRBJ2-7 TRBD1
CASSPQRTNTEAFF TGTGCCAGCAGCCCCCAGCGGACGAACACTGAAGCTTTCTTT TRBV9 - TRBJ1-1 -
CASSLAGNTEAFF TGCGCCAGCAGCTTGGCCGGGAACACTGAAGCTTTCTTT TRBV5-1 - TRBJ1-1 -
CATSARRTGNQPQHF TGTGCCACCAGCGCTAGAAGGACAGGGAATCAGCCCCAGCATTTT TRBV15 many TRBJ1-5 TRBD1
CAISEPSGYYNEQFF TGTGCCATCAGTGAGCCCAGCGGGTACTACAATGAGCAGTTCTTC TRBV10-3 - TRBJ2-1 -
CASSVGTTGEQYF TGTGCCAGCAGCGTCGGGACCACGGGGGAGCAGTACTTC TRBV9 few TRBJ2-7 -
CASSFYANQPQHF TGTGCCAGCAGCTTTTATGCGAATCAGCCCCAGCATTTT TRBV7-2 few TRBJ1-5 -
CASSDYGGASYGYTF TGCGCCAGCAGCGATTACGGAGGGGCATCCTATGGCTACACCTTC TRBV4-1 - TRBJ1-2 -
CASSQPGLENEQFF TGTGCCAGCAGCCAACCGGGACTAGAGAATGAGCAGTTCTTC TRBV7-9 - TRBJ2-1 TRBD2
CASSGGGNTEAFF TGTGCCAGCAGTGGCGGGGGGAACACTGAAGCTTTCTTT TRBV27 - TRBJ1-1 -
CASSQEQGNSGNTIYF TGCGCCAGCAGCCAAGAACAGGGGAACTCTGGAAACACCATATATTTT TRBV4-1 - TRBJ1-3 TRBD1
CASIGAGGNEQFF TGTGCCAGCATCGGAGCGGGAGGGAATGAGCAGTTCTTC TRBV2 once TRBJ2-1 TRBD2
CASSPGTGEQYF TGTGCCAGCAGCCCGGGGACGGGTGAGCAGTACTTC TRBV7-9 - TRBJ2-7 -
CASSIGQGTNEKLFF TGTGCCAGCAGCATCGGACAGGGGACTAATGAAAAACTGTTTTTT TRBV7-9 - TRBJ1-4 TRBD1
CASSFEGGSYNEQFF TGTGCCAGCAGTTTTGAAGGGGGCTCCTACAATGAGCAGTTCTTC TRBV27 - TRBJ2-1 -
CASRSDSSGELFF TGTGCCAGCAGAAGCGACAGTAGCGGGGAGCTGTTTTTT TRBV7-9 - TRBJ2-2 -
CASSEARGGQGYGYTF TGTGCCAGCAGTGAAGCCCGAGGGGGCCAAGGCTATGGCTACACCTTC TRBV2 medium-sized TRBJ1-2 TRBD1
CASSQFPNTGELFF TGTGCCAGCAGCCAGTTCCCGAACACCGGGGAGCTGTTTTTT TRBV27 - TRBJ2-2 -
CASSEWDSYEQYF TGTGCCAGCAGTGAGTGGGACTCCTACGAGCAGTACTTC TRBV25-1 - TRBJ2-7 -